This TCR beta chain was recovered during a study of post-analysis software for immune sequencing data. Study results and caveats: Higher frequency in patients than in controls was seen for about five TRBV segments, with TRBV5-6, TRBV5-1 and TRBV20-1 among them. Under F measure analysis, samples from one preparation batch co-clustered strongly.

This clonotype was counted between two and nine times. The antigen is unknown. Germline V lookup: CDR1 LGHDT, CDR2 YNNKEL (reference sequence). This CDR3 has 14 residues. The J segment lost 2 bases and the V segment lost 4 bases, leaving 4 bases of the junction unmatched. Unique molecular identifiers had been added to the TCR beta cDNA libraries. TCRdb called the PCR reads again in MiXCR, with one record for every CDR3 protein. The repertoire consists of 750,000 to 900,000 distinct CDR3 sequences, with 46% occurring once and the leading ten covering just under 5%. The receptor comes from a girl aged 5 to 17 with multiple sclerosis. The sample taken for sequencing was blood. The chain recombines TRBV3-1 with TRBJ1-2, with TRBD1 identical over 7 bases. The CDR3: CASSPTGVNYGYTF. In nucleotides, the CDR3 is TGTGCCAGCAGCCCTACAGGGGTGAACTATGGCTACACCTTC. The full variable domain, with the rest looked up from reference TRBV3-1 and TRBJ1-2, is DTAVSQTPKYLVTQMGNDKSIKCEQNLGHDTMYWYKQDSKKFLKIMFSYNNKELIINETVPNRFSPKSPDKAHLNLHINSLELGDSAVYFCASSPTGVNYGYTFGSGTRLTVV.